The rows below give T cell receptor beta chains drawn from one sample of a study of T cells in Graves' hyperthyroidism and ophthalmopathy. TCRdb processed the multiplex PCR reads anew with MiXCR; each CDR3 protein has one entry. The table shows hundreds of thousands of distinct CDR3 sequences, with about 15% occurring only once. The sequenced sample was blood. Receptor source: a woman in her thirties with Graves' hyperthyroidism. CDR3s include the opening cysteine and the closing phenylalanine or tryptophan. Fields, in order: J gene, clone size, V gene, D gene, CDR3 DNA, CDR3 protein. A D gene is named only where the DNA matches it firmly. Clone size is stated in some rows and not others, as once, few, many or a class when expanded.

TRBJ1-2 many TRBV6-1 . TGTGCCAGCAGTCTCGACCATCCCTATGGCTACACCTTC CASSLDHPYGYTF
TRBJ2-1 many TRBV2 . TGTGCCAGTTTCGCCCGGGGGTCATCTTACAATGAGCAGTTCTTC CASFARGSSYNEQFF
TRBJ2-3 few TRBV6-1 . TGTGCCAGCAGTTCCCAGGGTACCACAGATACGCAGTATTTT CASSSQGTTDTQYF
TRBJ2-3 many TRBV28 TRBD2 TGTGCCAGCAGTTTTAGCGGGAGGGCAGATACGCAGTATTTT CASSFSGRADTQYF
TRBJ1-5 many TRBV28 TRBD1 TGTGCCAGCAGTGGGACAGGGCAAACCAATCAGCCCCAGCATTTT CASSGTGQTNQPQHF
TRBJ1-2 many TRBV28 . TGTGCCAGCAGTTTGAAAGTGGGGATTGCGGGCTACACCTTC CASSLKVGIAGYTF
TRBJ2-1 many TRBV20-1 TRBD1 TGCAGTGCTAGAGATGGTAGGACAGGCCAGAGGGGCGAGCAGTTCTTC CSARDGRTGQRGEQFF
TRBJ2-5 many TRBV20-1 . TGCAGTGCTATCGTCCTTGGGGAGACCCAGTACTTC CSAIVLGETQYF
TRBJ2-7 many TRBV6-2/TRBV6-3 TRBD2 TGTGCCACCGCTACCGGGACGGTTCTAGCGGGAGTCGGGTACGAGCAGTACTTC CATATGTVLAGVGYEQYF
TRBJ2-3 many TRBV28 . TGTGCCAGCAGTTTACGGGGGGATACGCAGTATTTT CASSLRGDTQYF
TRBJ2-5 . TRBV28 . TGTGCCAGCAGCCAGGGGATGGAGACCCAGTACTTC CASSQGMETQYF
TRBJ1-2 few TRBV20-1 . TGCAGTGCTAGCCCAGACAACTATGGCTACACCTTC CSASPDNYGYTF
TRBJ2-1 many TRBV18 . TGTGCCAGCTCGCCGAACAGGGGAGGCAATGAGCAGTTCTTC CASSPNRGGNEQFF
TRBJ1-2 few TRBV4-2 . TGTGCCAGCAGCCAAGAGGTAGATCTGGCTAACTATGGCTACACCTTC CASSQEVDLANYGYTF
TRBJ1-1 . TRBV19 . TGTGCCAGTAGTATCGGGGATGCGAACACTGAAGCTTTCTTT CASSIGDANTEAFF
TRBJ1-5 many TRBV3-1 . TGTGCCAGCAGCAGGAGTTCCAATCAGCCCCAGCATTTT CASSRSSNQPQHF
TRBJ1-4 many TRBV2 . TGTGCCAGCAGTGAGACACCTGATGCAACTAATGAAAAACTGTTTTTT CASSETPDATNEKLFF
TRBJ1-1 many TRBV4-2 . TGTGCCAGCAGCCAAGTAAGGGTGGAAAACACTGAAGCTTTCTTT CASSQVRVENTEAFF
TRBJ2-7 . TRBV28 . TGTGCCAGCGGTCCCGGGACAATCCCCATTACCGAGCAGTACTTC CASGPGTIPITEQYF
TRBJ2-5 many TRBV6-6 . TGTGCCAGCAGTTACTCGCCAGCGGGTGTCGAAGAGACCCAGTACTTC CASSYSPAGVEETQYF
TRBJ2-1 many TRBV7-2 . TGTGCCAGCAGCCCTGGGGGACCCAAGCAGTTCTTC CASSPGGPKQFF
TRBJ2-3 . TRBV6-5 . TGTGCCAGCAGTTACTCGACAGGTGCTAGCACAGATACGCAGTATTTT CASSYSTGASTDTQYF
TRBJ2-5 many TRBV28 . TGTGCCAGCAGGGAGGAGACCCAGTACTTC CASREETQYF
TRBJ2-2 . TRBV11-2 TRBD2 TGTGCCAGCAGCTCTGCCGGGAGGAAGAACACCGGGGAGCTGTTTTTT CASSSAGRKNTGELFF
TRBJ1-5 few TRBV2 . TGTGCCAGCCTTCCCCGGGGCTTCAATCAGCCCCAGCATTTT CASLPRGFNQPQHF
TRBJ1-2 few TRBV12-5 . TGTGCTAGTGGCCCCGGGATAGGGCGCCCCTATGGCTACACCTTC CASGPGIGRPYGYTF
TRBJ2-3 . TRBV25-1 TRBD2 TGTGCCAGCAGTGAACGGGGCGGGGGGGATACGCAGTATTTT CASSERGGGDTQYF
TRBJ2-7 few TRBV5-1 . TGCGCCAGCAGCAGTCTCCCGCACGAGCAGTACTTC CASSSLPHEQYF
TRBJ2-3 many TRBV28 TRBD2 TGTGCCAGCAGACGCGGGACTACGGACACAGATACGCAGTATTTT CASRRGTTDTDTQYF
TRBJ2-1 . TRBV10-3 TRBD2 TGTGCCATCAGTGATACTAGCGGGCGTGGGAATGAGCAGTTCTTC CAISDTSGRGNEQFF
TRBJ2-1 . TRBV11-2 . TGTGCCAGCAGCCCCGAGACCGAGACTTACTACAATGAGCAGTTCTTC CASSPETETYYNEQFF
TRBJ1-5 . TRBV6-1 . TGTGCCAGCAGCAGAGGACAGAATCAGCCCCAGCATTTT CASSRGQNQPQHF
TRBJ1-5 few TRBV28 . TGTGCCAGCAGACTAACAAATAGCAATCAGCCCCAGCATTTT CASRLTNSNQPQHF
TRBJ2-1 . TRBV20-1 . TGCAGTGCTAGAGATGTTGGGTCTGGCTACAATGAGCGGTTCTTC CSARDVGSGYNERFF
TRBJ2-1 few TRBV5-1 . TGCGCCAGCAGCCAGGACCCAGCCTACAATGAGCAGTTCTTC CASSQDPAYNEQFF
TRBJ2-3 many TRBV7-9 TRBD2 TGTGCCAGCAGCTCGGGACTAGCGGGCACAGATACGCAGTATTTT CASSSGLAGTDTQYF
TRBJ2-3 . TRBV6-5 TRBD2 TGTGCCAGCAGTCTAACGGGACTAGTTTGGGCAGATACGCAGTATTTT CASSLTGLVWADTQYF
TRBJ1-2 many TRBV20-1 . TGCAGTGCCCGAGGGACATATGGCTACACCTTC CSARGTYGYTF
TRBJ1-3 many TRBV5-1 . TGCGCCAGCAGCTTGGCTGTCAATCGGCTAAAAGGAAACACCATATATTTT CASSLAVNRLKGNTIYF
TRBJ2-4 few TRBV30 TRBD2 TGTGCCTGGAGTCCGTGGGAGGGCGGAGAAAACATTCAGTACTTC CAWSPWEGGENIQYF
TRBJ2-1 . TRBV6-1 . TGTGCCAGCAGGCGGGAAGAGCAGTTCTTC CASRREEQFF
TRBJ2-7 . TRBV10-3 . TGTGCCATCAGTGATCGTAGTCCGCCCTACGAGCAGTACTTC CAISDRSPPYEQYF
TRBJ2-3 many TRBV7-3 TRBD1 TGTGCCAGCAGCCCCAGACAGGGCCGGAGCACAGATACGCAGTATTTT CASSPRQGRSTDTQYF
TRBJ1-1 many TRBV2 . TGTGCCAGCAGGGATGTGAGTGGAGGCACTGAAGCTTTCTTT CASRDVSGGTEAFF
TRBJ1-1 . TRBV6-5 . TGTGCCAGCAGTTCCCCGAGTGCAGGTGAAGCTTTCTTT CASSSPSAGEAFF
TRBJ2-5 . TRBV18 TRBD2 TGTGCCAGCTCACCACCGGGTAGCGGGCCTAAAGAGACCCAGTACTTC CASSPPGSGPKETQYF